The T cell receptor (beta chain) described here comes from a study of T cells in women clearing cervical HPV infection. Remarks on this clone: With the read ending 3 residues before the CDR3 end, the germline J gene is used to fill in that end.

Germline V gene sequence: CDR1 DFQATT, CDR2 SNEGSKA (reference sequence). The CDR3 sequence is 16 residues long. The ends lost 3 bases at V and 7 bases at J; junction bases unmatched: 15. Using immunoSEQ multiplex PCR, the repertoire was profiled, and TCRdb retains in-frame clones only, with some absent. The sample table includes more than 25,000 clones. The sequenced material came from blood buffy coat. This sequence originates from a woman between 18 and 69 years old with a cervical HPV16 infection that either progressed to CIN3+ or cleared (not recorded which). This chain links TRBV20-1 with TRBJ1-5, with 7 bases fitting TRBD1. CDR3 in amino acids: CSARNAARTGDQPQHF. Partial CDR3 DNA: TGCAGTGCTAGGAATGCAGCTCGGACAGGAGACCAGCCC.